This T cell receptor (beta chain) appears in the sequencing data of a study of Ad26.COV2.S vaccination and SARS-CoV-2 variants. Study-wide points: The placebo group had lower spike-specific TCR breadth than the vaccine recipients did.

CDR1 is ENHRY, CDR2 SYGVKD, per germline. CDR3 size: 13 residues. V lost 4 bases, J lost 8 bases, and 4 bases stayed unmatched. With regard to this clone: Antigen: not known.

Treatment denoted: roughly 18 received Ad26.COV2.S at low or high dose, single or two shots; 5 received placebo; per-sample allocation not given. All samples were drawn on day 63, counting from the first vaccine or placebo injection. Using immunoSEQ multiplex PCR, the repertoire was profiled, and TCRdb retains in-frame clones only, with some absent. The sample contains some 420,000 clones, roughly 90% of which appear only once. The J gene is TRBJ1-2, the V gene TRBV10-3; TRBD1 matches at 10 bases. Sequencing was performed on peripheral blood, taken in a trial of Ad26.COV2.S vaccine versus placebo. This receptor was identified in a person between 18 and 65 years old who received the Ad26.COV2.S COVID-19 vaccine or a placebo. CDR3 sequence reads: CAISGDRGLGYTF. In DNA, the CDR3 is TGTGCCATCAGTGGTGACAGGGGGCTAGGCTACACCTTC.